Below are 30 T cell receptor beta chains sequenced from a single sample in a study of cytomegalovirus exposure and HLA in healthy donors. The PCR made use of 60 Vbeta and 13 Jbeta primers. Produced via immunoSEQ multiplex PCR; TCRdb's table is partial and in-frame only. Here the sample spans about 200,000 clones, around 80% being singletons. The material sequenced was PBMCs. The source is a woman aged 25 to 45 in good health and CMV-seropositive.

The gene calls are TRBV2 and TRBJ2-5; 9 bases are a match to TRBD1. Germline V gene lookup returns CDR1 SNHLY and CDR2 FYNNEI. V shed 6 bases, J shed 1 base, and the junction held 3 bases outside the gene matches. The CDR3 length is 14 residues. CDR3 sequence (DNA): TGTGCCAGCAGGGACAGGGGCGGCCAAGAGACCCAGTACTTC. Its translation is CASRDRGGQETQYF.

The rearrangement links TRBV4-3 to TRBJ1-2, with a tentative D call TRBD1 (6 bases). Per germline, CDR1 LGHNA and CDR2 YSLEER. CDR3 length: 14 residues. V was clipped by 0 bases and J by 3 bases, with 8 bases between them. CDR3 region: CASSQDAGDYGYTF. Here the CDR3 DNA reads TGCGCCAGCAGCCAAGATGCAGGGGACTATGGCTACACCTTC.

V is TRBV9 and J is TRBJ1-2; TRBD1 is a possible D gene (5 bases). The V end lost 2 bases, the J end lost 6 bases, and 11 bases lay between the germline ends. CDR3 length equals 13 residues. Germline CDR1 is SGDLS and CDR2 is YYNGEE. The CDR3 nucleotides are TGTGCCAGCAGCGTGGGGCAGGCCGATGGCTACACCTTC. Its translation is CASSVGQADGYTF.

This rearrangement joins TRBV4-3 to TRBJ2-1, with 9 bases matching TRBD2. The CDR3 spans 16 residues. Germline CDR1 is LGHNA and CDR2 is YSLEER. Trimming at V came to 4 bases and at J to 6 bases, leaving 10 bases not matched to a gene. Here the CDR3 reads CASSRLWREGLNEQFF. The CDR3 nucleotides read TGCGCCAGCAGCCGACTCTGGCGGGAGGGACTCAATGAGCAGTTCTTC.

J is TRBJ1-2 and V is TRBV2; D possibly corresponds to TRBD1 (6 bases). The CDR3 length is 15 residues. The V gene's germline CDR1 is SNHLY and CDR2 FYNNEI. V lost 9 bases, J lost 0 bases, and 17 bases lay in between. CDR3 region: CAREKYRDSNYGYTF. In DNA form, the CDR3 reads TGTGCCAGAGAGAAATACAGGGATTCTAACTATGGCTACACCTTC.

This chain links TRBV5-1 with TRBJ2-5; D is perhaps TRBD2 (5 bases). CDR1 and CDR2 (germline): SGHRS, YFSETQ. This CDR3 has 15 residues. Trimming left V 4 bases short and J 4 bases short, with 17 bases between. In nucleotides, the CDR3 is TGCGCCAGCAGCCTACTGGACGGGAAGAGAGAGACCCAGTACTTC. Translation gives CASSLLDGKRETQYF.

The genes are TRBV27 and TRBJ2-7; TRBD1 aligns across 7 bases. Unmatched junction bases numbered 6, after V lost 6 bases and J lost 4 bases. The CDR3 totals 13 residues. The germline V gene encodes CDR1 MNHEY and CDR2 SMNVEV (reference sequence). CDR3 DNA: TGTGCCAGCAGGAACAGGGGCCCTTACGAGCAGTACTTC. This encodes CASRNRGPYEQYF.

This clone came up once. The V gene is TRBV7-9, the J gene TRBJ1-6; 7 positions agree with TRBD1. Germline V gene data show CDR1 as SEHNR and CDR2 as FQNEAQ (reference sequence). This CDR3 is 16 amino acids long. The DNA of the CDR3 is TGTGCGGTGAGGCCGCGTAGACAGGGTGGAGATTCACCCCTCCACTTT. Amino acid sequence: CAVRPRRQGGDSPLHF.

V usage is TRBV9 and J usage is TRBJ2-7, with 7 bases that match TRBD2. This CDR3 is 17 amino acids long. After removal of 2 bases from V and 0 bases from J, the junction contained 11 bases not matched to a gene. Germline CDR1 is SGDLS and CDR2 is YYNGEE. The CDR3, as DNA: TGTGCCAGCAGCGTTGGACTTGGCGGGAGCAGCTCCTACGAGCAGTACTTC. Translated, it gives CASSVGLGGSSSYEQYF. Full variable domain (rest looked up from reference TRBV9 and TRBJ2-7): DSGVTQTPKHLITATGQRVTLRCSPRSGDLSVYWYQQSLDQGLQFLIQYYNGEERAKGNILERFSAQQFPDLHSELNLSSLELGDSALYFCASSVGLGGSSSYEQYFGPGTRLTVT.

The CDR3 spells CASSLAGWGGELNEQFF. The CDR3 DNA reads as TGTGCCAGCAGCTTAGCGGGTTGGGGGGGCGAACTCAATGAGCAGTTCTTC. V gene TRBV7-9 combines with J gene TRBJ2-1, with D perhaps matching TRBD2 (7 bases). There are 17 residues in the CDR3. V lost 0 bases and J 6 bases, leaving 18 bases between the germline ends. Per the germline V gene, CDR1 is SEHNR and CDR2 is FQNEAQ (reference sequence).

The J gene is TRBJ2-2, the V gene TRBV9; no clear D gene. Germline CDR1 is SGDLS and CDR2 is YYNGEE. Trimming shortened V by 1 base and J by 6 bases, and 4 bases separated the two germline ends. The CDR3 spans 12 residues. CDR3 protein: CASSVIAGELFF. CDR3 coding DNA: TGTGCCAGCAGCGTAATAGCCGGGGAGCTGTTTTTT.

This chain joins TRBV6-5 and TRBJ1-1; the D is unclear. The V gene's germline CDR1 is MNHEY and CDR2 SVGAGI. CDR3 length: 12 amino acids. Trimming removed 2 bases from V and 8 bases from J, with 9 bases in between. For the CDR3, the DNA is TGTGCCAGCAGTTACCCTGGCTCGGAAGCTTTCTTT. This translates into CASSYPGSEAFF.

This chain connects TRBV6-5 to TRBJ1-6, with 9 bases aligning to TRBD1. CDR1 is MNHEY, CDR2 SVGAGI, per germline. The length of the CDR3 is 14 residues. The V and J ends lost 6 bases and 7 bases, in that order; junction bases with no gene match: 4. CDR3 sequence: CASRHRGLNSPLHF. CDR3 sequence (DNA): TGTGCCAGCAGACACAGGGGGCTGAATTCACCCCTCCACTTT.

V gene TRBV7-2 combines with J gene TRBJ1-3; a possible D gene is TRBD1 (5 bases). CDR1 and CDR2 from the germline V gene are SGHTA and FQGNSA. CDR3 length: 15 residues. V was trimmed by 6 bases and J by 4 bases, leaving 16 bases between them. CDR3 loop: CASSPGRGTGNTIYF. For the CDR3, the DNA is TGTGCCAGCAGTCCAGGAAGGGGCACCGGAAACACCATATATTTT.

The chain links TRBV5-4 to TRBJ2-6, with a possible D match to TRBD2 (5 bases). Trimming removed 1 base at V and 4 bases at J, with 9 bases between. Germline V gene lookup returns CDR1 SGHNT and CDR2 YYREEE (reference sequence). The CDR3 consists of 15 residues. This CDR3 reads CASSLRGSGANVLTF. The CDR3 bases are TGTGCCAGCAGCTTGCGGGGTTCGGGGGCCAACGTCCTGACTTTC. Supplemented by reference TRBV5-4 and TRBJ2-6, the full variable domain reads ETGVTQSPTHLIKTRGQQVTLRCSSQSGHNTVSWYQQALGQGPQFIFQYYREEENGRGNFPPRFSGLQFPNYSSELNVNALELDDSALYLCASSLRGSGANVLTFGAGSRLTVL.

The chain joins TRBV6-5 to TRBJ1-2, with 8 positions matching TRBD1. CDR3 length: 13 residues. V trimming: 9 bases; J trimming: 5 bases; junction bases outside the gene matches: 8. The germline V gene has CDR1 MNHEY and CDR2 SVGAGI. CDR3 in amino acids: CASDRGRNYGYTF. The CDR3 region has the DNA TGTGCCAGTGACAGGGGAAGGAATTATGGCTACACCTTC.

The chain uses TRBV9 and TRBJ2-1; 8 bases align to TRBD2. This CDR3 is built from 16 residues. Germline CDR1 is SGDLS and CDR2 is YYNGEE. Trimming at V came to 6 bases and at J to 0 bases, leaving 8 bases not matched to a gene. CDR3 amino acids: CASTKIAGSSYNEQFF. The CDR3 nucleotides are TGTGCCAGCACCAAAATAGCGGGGTCCTCCTACAATGAGCAGTTCTTC.

This clone has a handful of counts. The genes are TRBV6-6 and TRBJ2-1, with D unresolved. Germline V lookup: CDR1 MNHNY, CDR2 SVGAGI (reference sequence). Trimming stripped 6 bases from V and 3 bases from J, with 15 bases between. This CDR3 spans 15 amino acids. The CDR3 reads CASSPGRNFYNEQFF. The CDR3 DNA reads TGTGCCAGCAGCCCGGGTAGGAACTTCTACAATGAGCAGTTCTTC.

The V gene is TRBV7-2, the J gene TRBJ2-5, with 7 bases identical to TRBD2. Germline V gene sequence: CDR1 SGHTA, CDR2 FQGNSA. CDR3 length equals 14 residues. J was trimmed by 1 base and V by 7 bases; bases with no gene match: 6. The CDR3 region is CASTAGVIQETQYF. CDR3 sequence (DNA): TGTGCCAGCACGGCGGGGGTAATCCAAGAGACCCAGTACTTC.

V usage is TRBV7-9 and J usage is TRBJ1-5; TRBD1 matches at 7 bases. Germline assignment: CDR1 SEHNR and CDR2 FQNEAQ (reference sequence). V was clipped by 4 bases and J by 3 bases; unmatched bases: 9. There are 16 residues in the CDR3. DNA of the CDR3: TGTGCCAGCAGCTCCCCAGGGGGAGCATCCAATCAGCCCCAGCATTTT. It codes for CASSSPGGASNQPQHF.

The chain uses TRBV4-1 and TRBJ1-2; TRBD1 might be the D (6 bases). The V end lost 5 bases, the J end lost 1 base, and 14 bases lay between the germline ends. This CDR3 has 15 amino acids. The germline V gene encodes CDR1 MGHRA and CDR2 YSYEKL. In nucleotides, the CDR3 is TGCGCCAGCAGCACCGCTGACAGGATTAACTATGGCTACACCTTC. It encodes CASSTADRINYGYTF.

The J gene is TRBJ1-5, the V gene TRBV29-1; 7 bases align to TRBD1. CDR1 and CDR2 (germline): SQVTM, ANQGSEA. This CDR3 spans 14 amino acids. V was clipped by 6 bases and J by 4 bases; unmatched bases: 9. The CDR3 spells CSVKAGGGNQPQHF. The CDR3, as DNA: TGCAGCGTCAAGGCAGGGGGTGGAAATCAGCCCCAGCATTTT.

J is TRBJ1-2 and V is TRBV27; D call uncertain. Trimming pared 5 bases from V and 3 bases from J, leaving 10 bases between. This CDR3 comprises 13 residues. Germline CDR1 reads MNHEY; CDR2 reads SMNVEV (reference sequence). CDR3 amino acids: CASSNNVYYGYTF. In DNA, the CDR3 is TGTGCCAGCAGTAACAACGTATACTATGGCTACACCTTC.

The chain employs TRBV27 and TRBJ2-1, with D tentatively TRBD1 (5 bases). The length of the CDR3 is 15 residues. Germline assignment: CDR1 MNHEY and CDR2 SMNVEV (reference sequence). Deletions cut 3 bases from V and 2 bases from J, with 11 bases between. This CDR3 reads CASSFLQGTYNEQFF. The DNA for the CDR3 is TGTGCCAGCAGTTTTCTCCAGGGAACCTACAATGAGCAGTTCTTC.

V is TRBV7-2 and J is TRBJ1-1, with D perhaps TRBD1 (5 bases). The CDR3 is 15 residues long. Germline V CDR1 and CDR2: SGHTA, FQGNSA. V was pared by 1 base and J by 4 bases, with 13 bases between. DNA for the CDR3: TGTGCCAGCAGCTTAGACTCAGGGCCGGGCACTGAAGCTTTCTTT. Its translation: CASSLDSGPGTEAFF.

The chain links TRBV4-3 to TRBJ2-7; TRBD2 matches at 10 bases. This CDR3 contains 17 residues. The trim removed 0 bases at V and 2 bases at J, leaving 7 bases unmatched. Germline CDR1 is LGHNA and CDR2 is YSLEER. CDR3 DNA sequence: TGCGCCAGCAGCCAAGATCTAGCCAGCGGGAGGGCCTACGAGCAGTACTTC. Its translation: CASSQDLASGRAYEQYF.

This chain connects TRBV7-2 to TRBJ1-6; 8 bases map to TRBD1. CDR3 length: 16 amino acids. Per germline, CDR1 SGHTA and CDR2 FQGNSA. The ends lost 4 bases at V and 3 bases at J; junction bases unmatched: 5. CDR3 bases: TGTGCCAGCAGCTGGACCGACAGGGGCTATAATTCACCCCTCCACTTT. It specifies CASSWTDRGYNSPLHF.

This chain connects TRBV11-2 to TRBJ2-7, with TRBD2 matching over 10 bases. The CDR3 runs 18 residues. J gave up 4 bases and V 0 bases, and 12 bases lay outside the gene matches. Germline values: CDR1 SGHAT, CDR2 FQNNGV. The CDR3 nucleotides read TGTGCCAGCAGCTTAGATCGTCTAGCGGGAGAAGAAGGGTACGAGCAGTACTTC. Encoded protein: CASSLDRLAGEEGYEQYF.

The V call is TRBV6-6, the J call TRBJ2-1; no reliable D call. There are 11 residues in the CDR3. Germline V gene data show CDR1 as MNHNY and CDR2 as SVGAGI (reference sequence). Trimming cost V 6 bases and J 10 bases, with 10 bases left between them. CDR3 amino acids: CASSPNPEQFF. The CDR3 DNA sequence: TGTGCCAGCAGCCCTAACCCGGAGCAGTTCTTC.

V usage is TRBV7-8 and J usage is TRBJ2-7; maybe TRBD1 (6 bases). The CDR3 spans 14 residues. Per germline, CDR1 SGHVS and CDR2 FQNEAQ. V was clipped by 5 bases and J by 10 bases, with 21 bases between them. The CDR3 spells CASSPDRTRQVQYF. CDR3 nucleotide sequence: TGTGCCAGCAGCCCAGACAGGACTCGGCAAGTTCAGTACTTC.